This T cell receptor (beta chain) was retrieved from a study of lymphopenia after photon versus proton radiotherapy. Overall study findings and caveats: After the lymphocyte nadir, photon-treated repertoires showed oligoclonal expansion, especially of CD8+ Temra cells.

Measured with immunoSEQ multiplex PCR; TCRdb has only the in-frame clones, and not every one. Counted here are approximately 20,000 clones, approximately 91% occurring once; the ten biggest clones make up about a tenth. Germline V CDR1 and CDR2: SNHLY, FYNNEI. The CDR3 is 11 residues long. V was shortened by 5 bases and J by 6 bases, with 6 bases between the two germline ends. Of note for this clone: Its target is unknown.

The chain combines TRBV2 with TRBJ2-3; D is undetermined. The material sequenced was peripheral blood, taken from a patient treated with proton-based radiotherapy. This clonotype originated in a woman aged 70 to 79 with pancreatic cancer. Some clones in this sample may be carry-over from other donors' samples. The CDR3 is CASSSKDTQYF. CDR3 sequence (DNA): TGTGCCAGCAGTTCGAAGGATACGCAGTATTTT.